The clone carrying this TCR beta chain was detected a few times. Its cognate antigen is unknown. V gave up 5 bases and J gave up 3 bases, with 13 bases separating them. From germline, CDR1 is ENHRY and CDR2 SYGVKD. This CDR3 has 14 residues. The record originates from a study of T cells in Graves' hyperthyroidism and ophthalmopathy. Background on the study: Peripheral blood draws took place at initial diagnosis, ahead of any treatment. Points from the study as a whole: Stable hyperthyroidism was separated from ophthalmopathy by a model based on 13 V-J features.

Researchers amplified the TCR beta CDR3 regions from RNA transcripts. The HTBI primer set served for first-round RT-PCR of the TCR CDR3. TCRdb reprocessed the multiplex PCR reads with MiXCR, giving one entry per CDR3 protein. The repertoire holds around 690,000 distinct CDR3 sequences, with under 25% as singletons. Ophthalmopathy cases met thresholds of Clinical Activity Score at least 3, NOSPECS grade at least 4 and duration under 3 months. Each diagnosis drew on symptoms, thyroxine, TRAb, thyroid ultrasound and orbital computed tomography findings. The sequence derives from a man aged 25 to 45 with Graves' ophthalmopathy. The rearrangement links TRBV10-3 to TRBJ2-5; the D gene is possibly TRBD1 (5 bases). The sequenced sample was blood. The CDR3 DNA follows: TGTGCCATCAGTATGGAATGGGGCGAAGAGACCCAGTACTTC. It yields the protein CAISMEWGEETQYF.